This T cell receptor (beta chain) was recorded in a study of Ad26.COV2.S vaccination and SARS-CoV-2 variants. Study background: Trial arm assignment for the donor was COV1001 Ad26.COV2.S. Recipients of Ad26.COV2.S got it intramuscularly, once or twice 56 days apart.

Documented treatment: some 19 received Ad26.COV2.S at low or high dose, single or two shots; roughly 5 received placebo; per-sample allocation not given. It was on day 63 after the first vaccine or placebo injection that samples were taken. Trimming stripped 1 base from V and 6 bases from J, with 7 bases between. This CDR3 is built from 13 residues. Germline CDR1 SGHTA, CDR2 FQGNSA. The method was immunoSEQ multiplex PCR; TCRdb's version includes in-frame clones alone and lacks a portion of them. The data contain roughly 350,000 clones, 85% to 90% of them seen just once; the ten biggest clones take up roughly 5%.

The TCR originated in a person between 18 and 65 years old who received the Ad26.COV2.S COVID-19 vaccine or a placebo. Material: peripheral blood, obtained in a trial of Ad26.COV2.S vaccine versus placebo. V gene TRBV7-2 combines with J gene TRBJ1-5, with D unclear. The CDR3 sequence: CASSLGGFQPQHF. DNA for the CDR3: TGTGCCAGCAGCTTAGGGGGATTTCAGCCCCAGCATTTT.